Each of the 6 T cell receptor beta chains below was sequenced from the same sample in a study of breast tumors, draining lymph nodes, adjacent tissues. TCRdb re-derived calls from the multiplex PCR reads in MiXCR, one entry per CDR3 protein. The repertoire consists of approximately 20,000 distinct CDR3 sequences, with about half occurring once and the leading ten covering 7.5% to 9.5%. The sequenced sample was breast tumor tissue. Receptor source: a female donor with breast cancer. Some clones in this sample may be carry-over from other donors' samples.

The V gene is TRBV10-3, the J gene TRBJ2-3, with 11 bases fitting TRBD1. Germline V gene sequence: CDR1 ENHRY, CDR2 SYGVKD. J lost 5 bases, V lost 6 bases, and 10 bases had no gene match. The CDR3 sequence is 16 residues long. CDR3 nucleotides: TGTGCCATCAGACCGGGACAGGGGGGGGGGCGAGATACGCAGTATTTT. This codes for CAIRPGQGGGRDTQYF.

The V gene is TRBV7-3, the J gene TRBJ2-5; tentatively, D is TRBD1 (6 bases). This CDR3 is built from 15 residues. Per germline, CDR1 SGHTA and CDR2 FQGTGA. Trimming removed 5 bases at V and 3 bases at J, with 16 bases between. The CDR3 DNA sequence: TGTGCCAGCAGCCCCTCCGGGACACGAGAAGAGACCCAGTACTTC. Protein product: CASSPSGTREETQYF.

The gene calls are TRBV18 and TRBJ2-7; D uncertain. Germline V CDR1 and CDR2: KGHSH, LQKENI. CDR3 length: 13 amino acids. V was trimmed by 3 bases and J by 3 bases, leaving 9 bases between them. CDR3 DNA sequence: TGTGCCAGCTCACCCGGCAACATCTACGAGCAGTACTTC. It is translated as CASSPGNIYEQYF.

On this clonotype itself: This CDR3 is missing its conserved last phenylalanine or tryptophan, likely due to a read error. The chain combines TRBV7-9 with TRBJ2-7, with a weak D call TRBD2 (5 bases). From germline, CDR1 is SEHNR and CDR2 FQNEAQ (reference sequence). The CDR3 extends over 11 amino acids. V dropped 5 bases and J dropped 4 bases, with 6 bases sitting between them. CDR3 in DNA: TGTGCCAGCAGCCCGGGGTACGAGCAGTACTTG. Amino acid sequence: CASSPGYEQYL.

In this sample, this clonotype is medium-sized. The V gene is TRBV10-3, the J gene TRBJ2-7, with 7 bases aligning to TRBD2. The CDR3 runs to 15 residues. V trimming: 4 bases; J trimming: 3 bases; junction bases outside the gene matches: 9. The germline gives CDR1 ENHRY, CDR2 SYGVKD. CDR3 protein: CAISGSAGGSYEQYF. The CDR3 DNA follows: TGTGCCATCAGTGGATCCGCGGGCGGGAGCTACGAGCAGTACTTC.

This chain joins TRBV19 and TRBJ1-2; unclear D gene. Trimming shortened V by 6 bases and J by 8 bases, and 10 bases separated the two germline ends. CDR3 size: 11 residues. Germline values: CDR1 LNHDA, CDR2 SQIVND (reference sequence). The CDR3 loop is CASSARLGYTF. The CDR3, as DNA: TGTGCCAGTAGCGCGAGACTCGGCTACACCTTC. Together with reference TRBV19 and TRBJ1-2, the CDR3 gives the full variable domain: DGGITQSPKYLFRKEGQNVTLSCEQNLNHDAMYWYRQDPGQGLRLIYYSQIVNDFQKGDIAEGYSVSREKKESFPLTVTSAQKNPTAFYLCASSARLGYTFGSGTRLTVV.